A selection of T cell receptor beta chains follows, all from one sample in a study of blood T cells in healthy people across ages. TCRdb reprocessed the 5' RACE reads via MiXCR and lists one record per CDR3 protein. The data show around 1,800,000 distinct CDR3 sequences, about 39% seen once. The sequencing sample was made of blood. The receptors were gathered from a human donor in good health. The CDR3 runs from the conserved cysteine through the conserved F or W. The D gene is left open where the match is weak. For some rows the clone size is stated as once, few or many, or as a class when expanded; others skip it.

j_call | d_call | clone_size | cdr3_length | v_call | cdr3_nt | cdr3_aa
TRBJ1-2 | NA | few | 13 | TRBV5-1 | TGCGCCAGCAGCTTGTCAAACCTGGATGACTACACCTTC | CASSLSNLDDYTF
TRBJ2-3 | NA | many | 14 | TRBV7-9 | TGTGCCAGCAGCTTAGGTCCAGGAACAGATACGCAGTATTTT | CASSLGPGTDTQYF
TRBJ2-3 | TRBD1 | NA | 15 | TRBV15 | TGTGCCACCAGCATAAGACAGGGGGCTGCAGATACGCAGTATTTT | CATSIRQGAADTQYF
TRBJ1-2 | NA | NA | 18 | TRBV13 | TGTGCCAGCAGCTTAGGCCCGGACAGCCCAAACCCTAACTATGGCTACACCTTC | CASSLGPDSPNPNYGYTF
TRBJ2-3 | NA | NA | 15 | TRBV6-5 | TGTGCCAGCAGTTCGGGGGCCTCGAGCACAGATACGCAGTATTTT | CASSSGASSTDTQYF
TRBJ2-1 | NA | NA | 11 | TRBV10-3 | TGTGCCATCAGTTACGACGGAGAGCAGTTCTTC | CAISYDGEQFF
TRBJ1-4 | NA | NA | 13 | TRBV15 | TGTGCCACCAGCAGTAACCGGGGAGAAAAACTGTTTTTT | CATSSNRGEKLFF
TRBJ1-1 | NA | NA | 12 | TRBV7-9 | TGTGCCAGCAGCTCACGCACGGACGGTGATTTCTTT | CASSSRTDGDFF
TRBJ2-7 | NA | NA | 14 | TRBV5-1 | TGCGCCAGCAGCTTCGGCGGGAATACCTACGAGCAGTACTTC | CASSFGGNTYEQYF
TRBJ2-7 | TRBD2 | NA | 15 | TRBV7-9 | TGTGCCAGCAGCTTAAGCGGGGGGCATTTCTACGAGCAGTACTTC | CASSLSGGHFYEQYF
TRBJ2-1 | TRBD2 | few | 17 | TRBV6-5 | TGTGCCAGCAGTTACCCTAGCAAGCGGGGGGCCCAGGGTGAGCAGTTCTTC | CASSYPSKRGAQGEQFF
TRBJ1-1 | TRBD1 | NA | 15 | TRBV10-3 | TGTGCCATCAGTGGGCCGGGACAGGGCGGAACTGAAGCTTTCTTT | CAISGPGQGGTEAFF
TRBJ2-5 | TRBD2 | NA | 16 | TRBV3-1 | TGTGCCAGCAGCCAGTCCGGGACTAGCCATGGAGAGACCCAGTACTTC | CASSQSGTSHGETQYF
TRBJ1-1 | TRBD1 | once | 15 | TRBV7-9 | TGTGCCGGCAGCCCAAAGGGACAGGGGCACACTGAAGCTTTCTTT | CAGSPKGQGHTEAFF
TRBJ1-6 | NA | few | 15 | TRBV25-1 | TGTGCCAGCAGTGGACCTCGTACGGCGTTCGCACCCCTCCACTTT | CASSGPRTAFAPLHF
TRBJ2-3 | NA | NA | 12 | TRBV12-3/TRBV12-4 | TGTGCCAGCAGTTTTCTCCACGAGACGCAGTATTTT | CASSFLHETQYF
TRBJ2-3 | TRBD1 | NA | 13 | TRBV20-1 | TGCAGTGCTATGGGACAGGGGCTGGTTACGCAGTATTTT | CSAMGQGLVTQYF
TRBJ2-1 | NA | few | 14 | TRBV18 | TGTGCCAGCTCACCTAATTCCCCCTCCAATGAGCAGTTCTTC | CASSPNSPSNEQFF
TRBJ2-3 | NA | NA | 18 | TRBV12-3/TRBV12-4 | TGTGCCAGCAGCCCCGGAGGGGGCGCGTGGCCTAGCGCAGATACGCAGTATTTT | CASSPGGGAWPSADTQYF
TRBJ2-7 | NA | many | 11 | TRBV12-3/TRBV12-4 | TGTGCCAGCGGGCGAAAAGGGGAGCAGTACTTC | CASGRKGEQYF
TRBJ2-3 | TRBD2 | few | 15 | TRBV6-5 | TGTGCCAGCAGCCCCACCACTAGCGACACAGATACGCAGTATTTT | CASSPTTSDTDTQYF
TRBJ2-1 | TRBD2 | many | 17 | TRBV20-1 | TGCAGTTTCGGAATATTAGCGGGGATTAGCTCCTACAATGAGCAGTTCTTC | CSFGILAGISSYNEQFF
TRBJ2-5 | NA | few | 12 | TRBV29-1 | TGCAGCTATCACCCATTGGGGGAGACCCAGTACTTC | CSYHPLGETQYF
TRBJ2-3 | NA | NA | 16 | TRBV27 | TGTGCCAGCAGTGTTAGGGGTCCCAAAAGCACAGATACGCAGTATTTT | CASSVRGPKSTDTQYF
TRBJ2-1 | TRBD1 | many | 14 | TRBV5-1 | TGTGCCAGCAGCTTGGGACAGGGGTCGGATGAGCAGTTCTTC | CASSLGQGSDEQFF
TRBJ1-2 | NA | NA | 16 | TRBV29-1 | TGCAGCGTTTCAAGACTCGGGAGCACTGGGAACTATGGCTACACCTTC | CSVSRLGSTGNYGYTF
TRBJ1-6 | NA | NA | 18 | TRBV28 | TGTGCCAGCAGTTTAAGGCAGCAAGTGAGCTCCTATAATTCACCCCCCCACTTT | CASSLRQQVSSYNSPPHF
TRBJ1-5 | NA | NA | 13 | TRBV4-1 | TGCGCCAGCAGCCAAGTAGAAAATCAGCCCCAGCATTTT | CASSQVENQPQHF